The clone carrying this TCR beta chain was seen repeatedly, ten times or more. Its matching antigen is unknown. CDR1 is SEHNR and CDR2 is FQNEAQ in the germline V gene (reference sequence). Trimming shortened V by 1 base and J by 3 bases, and 6 bases separated the two germline ends. The CDR3 sequence is 13 residues long. Bulk tumor genomic DNA, 600 ng per sample, was used as template. Biopsy collection occurred during surgery, with several far-apart biopsies per primary tumor. Newly diagnosed with untreated non-small cell lung cancer, the patients underwent curative surgery. The data originate from a study of immune heterogeneity within non-small cell lung tumors. Overall study results and limits: Across individual patients, the high-frequency T-cell receptor beta clonotypes were largely distinct.

Multiplex PCR (32 V and 13 J primers) was used to amplify the TCR beta CDR3. MiXCR, applied by TCRdb to the multiplex PCR reads, yields one record per CDR3 protein. The top ten hold under 25% of the sample, which has under 13,000 distinct CDR3 sequences, approximately 31% seen once. The sequence derives from a woman aged 50 to 60 with non-small cell lung cancer. This rearrangement joins TRBV7-9 to TRBJ1-2; D remains ambiguous. Sequencing was carried out using lung tumor tissue. This CDR3 reads CASSLVRHYGYTF. The CDR3 nucleotides are TGTGCCAGCAGCTTAGTTAGGCACTATGGCTACACCTTC.